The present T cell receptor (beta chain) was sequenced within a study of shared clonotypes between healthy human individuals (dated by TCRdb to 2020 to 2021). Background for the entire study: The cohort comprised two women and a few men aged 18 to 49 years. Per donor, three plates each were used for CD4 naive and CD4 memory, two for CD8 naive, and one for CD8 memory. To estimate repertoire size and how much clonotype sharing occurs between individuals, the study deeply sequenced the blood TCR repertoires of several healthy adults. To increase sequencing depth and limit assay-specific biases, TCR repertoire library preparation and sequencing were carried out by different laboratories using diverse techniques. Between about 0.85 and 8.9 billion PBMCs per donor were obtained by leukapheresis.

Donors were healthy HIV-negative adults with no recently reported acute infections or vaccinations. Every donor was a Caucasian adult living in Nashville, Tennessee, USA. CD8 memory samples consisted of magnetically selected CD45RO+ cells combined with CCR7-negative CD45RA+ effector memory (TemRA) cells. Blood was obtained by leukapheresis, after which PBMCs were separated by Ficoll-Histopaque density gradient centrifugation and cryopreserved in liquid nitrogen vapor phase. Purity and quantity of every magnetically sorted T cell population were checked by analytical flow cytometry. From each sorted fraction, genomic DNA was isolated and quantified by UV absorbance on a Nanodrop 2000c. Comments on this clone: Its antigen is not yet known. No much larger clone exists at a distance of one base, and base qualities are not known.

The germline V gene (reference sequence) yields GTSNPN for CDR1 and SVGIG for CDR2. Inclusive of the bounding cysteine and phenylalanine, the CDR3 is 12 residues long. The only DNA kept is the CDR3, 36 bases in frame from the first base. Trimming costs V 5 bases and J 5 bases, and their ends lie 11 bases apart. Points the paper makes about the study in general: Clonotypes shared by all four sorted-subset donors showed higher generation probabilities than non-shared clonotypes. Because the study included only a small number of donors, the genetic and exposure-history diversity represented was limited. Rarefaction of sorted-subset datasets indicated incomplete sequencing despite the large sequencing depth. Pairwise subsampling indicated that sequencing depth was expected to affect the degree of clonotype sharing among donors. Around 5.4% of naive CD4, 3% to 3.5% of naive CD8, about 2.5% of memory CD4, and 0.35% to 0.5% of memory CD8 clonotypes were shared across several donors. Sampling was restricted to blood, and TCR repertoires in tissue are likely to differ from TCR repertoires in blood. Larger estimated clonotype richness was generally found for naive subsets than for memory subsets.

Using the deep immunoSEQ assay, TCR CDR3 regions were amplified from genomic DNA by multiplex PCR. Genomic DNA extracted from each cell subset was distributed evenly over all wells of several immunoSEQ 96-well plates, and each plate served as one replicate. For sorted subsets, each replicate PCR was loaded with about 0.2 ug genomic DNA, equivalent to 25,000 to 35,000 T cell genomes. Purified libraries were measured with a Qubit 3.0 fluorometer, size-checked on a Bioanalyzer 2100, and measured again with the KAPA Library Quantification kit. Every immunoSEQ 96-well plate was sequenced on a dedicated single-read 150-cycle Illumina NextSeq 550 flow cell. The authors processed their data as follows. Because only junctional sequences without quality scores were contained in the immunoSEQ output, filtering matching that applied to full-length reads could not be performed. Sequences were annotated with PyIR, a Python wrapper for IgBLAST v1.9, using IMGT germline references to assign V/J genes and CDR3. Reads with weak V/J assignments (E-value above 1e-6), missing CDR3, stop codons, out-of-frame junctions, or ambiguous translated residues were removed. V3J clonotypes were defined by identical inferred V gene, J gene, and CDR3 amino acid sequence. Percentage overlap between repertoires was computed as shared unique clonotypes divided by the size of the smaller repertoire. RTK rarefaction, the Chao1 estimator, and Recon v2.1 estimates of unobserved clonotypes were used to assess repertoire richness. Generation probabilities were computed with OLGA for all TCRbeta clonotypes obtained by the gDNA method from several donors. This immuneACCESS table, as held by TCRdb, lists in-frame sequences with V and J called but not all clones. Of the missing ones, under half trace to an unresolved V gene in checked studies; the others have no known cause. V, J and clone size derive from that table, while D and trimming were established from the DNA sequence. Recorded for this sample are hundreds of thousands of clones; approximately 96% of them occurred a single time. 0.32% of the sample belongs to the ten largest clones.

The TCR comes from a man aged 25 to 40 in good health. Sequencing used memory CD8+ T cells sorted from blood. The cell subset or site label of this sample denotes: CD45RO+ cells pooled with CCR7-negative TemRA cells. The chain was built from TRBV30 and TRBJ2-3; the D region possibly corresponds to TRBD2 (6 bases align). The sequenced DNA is TGTGCCTGGGGCTCCGGGGGAGATACGCAGTATTTT. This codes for CAWGSGGDTQYF. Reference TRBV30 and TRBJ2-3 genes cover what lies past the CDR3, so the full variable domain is SQTIHQWPATLVQPVGSPLSLECTVEGTSNPNLYWYRQAAGRGLQLLFYSVGIGQISSEVPQNLSASRPQDRQFILSSKKLLLSDSGFYLCAWGSGGDTQYFGPGTRLTVL.